This TCR beta chain was recovered during a study of T cell repertoires in cytomegalovirus infection. For the study at large: Well-studied HLA-B-restricted epitopes and recently identified HLA-C-restricted epitopes of CMV were both used in the study.

TCRdb re-called the reads through MiXCR, storing one row per CDR3 protein. Here the sample spans about a million distinct CDR3 sequences, approximately 32% being singletons. Whole-study results and caveats: It was HLA-C-restricted CMV-specific TCR beta clonotypes that dominated the response ex vivo. Carriers of CMV plus the relevant HLA were identified by cumulative public TCR beta family frequency.

Details on this clonotype: What it recognizes is unknown.

Source: cultured CD8+ T cells from PBMCs, taken from culture after CMV antigen stimulation. The source of this sequence is a human donor in good health (CMV status not recorded). Some clones in this sample may be carry-over from other donors' samples.

The CDR3 region is CASSWMDILNTEAFF. CDR3 in DNA: TGTGCCAGCAGCTGGATGGACATACTGAACACTGAAGCTTTCTTT. The V gene is TRBV7-9, the J gene TRBJ1-1; D perhaps matches TRBD1 (5 bases). Germline values: CDR1 SEHNR, CDR2 FQNEAQ (reference sequence). V dropped 4 bases and J dropped 0 bases, with 12 bases sitting between them. The CDR3 is 15 amino acids. Variable domain in full (rest from reference TRBV7-9 and TRBJ1-1): DTGVSQNPRHKITKRGQNVTFRCDPISEHNRLYWYRQTLGQGPEFLTYFQNEAQLEKSRLLSDRFSAERPKGSFSTLEIQRTEQGDSAMYLCASSWMDILNTEAFFGQGTRLTVV.